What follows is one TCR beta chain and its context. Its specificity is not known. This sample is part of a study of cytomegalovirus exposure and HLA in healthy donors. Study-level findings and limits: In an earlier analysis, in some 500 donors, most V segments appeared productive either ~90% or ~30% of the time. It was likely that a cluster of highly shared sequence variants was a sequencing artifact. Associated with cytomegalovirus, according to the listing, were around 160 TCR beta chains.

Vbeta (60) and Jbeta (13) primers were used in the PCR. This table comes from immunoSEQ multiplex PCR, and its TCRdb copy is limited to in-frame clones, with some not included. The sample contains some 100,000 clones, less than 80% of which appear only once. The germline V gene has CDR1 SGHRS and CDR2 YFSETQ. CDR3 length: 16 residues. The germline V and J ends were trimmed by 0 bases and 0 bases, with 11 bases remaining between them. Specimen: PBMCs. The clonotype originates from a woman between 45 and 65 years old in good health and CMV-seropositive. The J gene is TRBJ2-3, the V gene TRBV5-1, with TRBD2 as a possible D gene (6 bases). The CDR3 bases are TGCGCCAGCAGCTTGGCTTTAAGCGGGAGCACAGATACGCAGTATTTT. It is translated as CASSLALSGSTDTQYF. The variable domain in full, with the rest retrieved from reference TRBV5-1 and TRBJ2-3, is KAGVTQTPRYLIKTRGQQVTLSCSPISGHRSVSWYQQTPGQGLQFLFEYFSETQRNKGNFPGRFSGRQFSNSRSEMNVSTLELGDSALYLCASSLALSGSTDTQYFGPGTRLTVL.